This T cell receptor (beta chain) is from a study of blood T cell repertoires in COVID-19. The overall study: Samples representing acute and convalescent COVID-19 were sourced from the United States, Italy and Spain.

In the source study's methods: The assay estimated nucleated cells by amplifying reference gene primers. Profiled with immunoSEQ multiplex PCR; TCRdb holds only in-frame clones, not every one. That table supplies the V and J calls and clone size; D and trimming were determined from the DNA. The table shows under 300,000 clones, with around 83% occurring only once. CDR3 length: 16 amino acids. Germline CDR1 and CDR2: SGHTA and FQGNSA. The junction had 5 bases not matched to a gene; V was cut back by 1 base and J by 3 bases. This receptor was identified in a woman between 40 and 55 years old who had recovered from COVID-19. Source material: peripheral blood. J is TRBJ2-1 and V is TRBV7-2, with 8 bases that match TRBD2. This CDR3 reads CASSLEVRGGYNEQFF. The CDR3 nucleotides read TGTGCCAGCAGCTTAGAAGTTCGGGGGGGCTACAATGAGCAGTTCTTC.